Shown below are 30 T cell receptor beta chains from a single sample sequenced in a study of T cell changes during pregnancy in multiple sclerosis. Data came from immunoSEQ multiplex PCR; TCRdb stores just in-frame clones and leaves some out. The table includes under 50,000 clones, about 90% detected once. The specimen was CD4+ T cells from peripheral blood mononuclear cells, collected in the third trimester of pregnancy. The source of these receptors is a female donor with multiple sclerosis, enrolled in a pregnancy study.

This chain links TRBV2 with TRBJ2-7; TRBD2 matches at 12 bases. V lost 4 bases to trimming and J lost 12 bases; unmatched junction nucleotides: 7. The CDR3 sequence is 13 residues long. Per the germline V gene, CDR1 is SNHLY and CDR2 is FYNNEI. This CDR3 is CASSGGTSGPGYF. CDR3 coding DNA: TGTGCCAGCAGTGGGGGGACTAGCGGGCCGGGGTACTTC.

The CDR3: CASSPAGVNEKLFF. CDR3 bases: TGTGCCAGCTCACCAGCAGGGGTTAATGAAAAACTGTTTTTT. The V gene is TRBV18, the J gene TRBJ1-4; TRBD1 might be the D (6 bases). Trimming stripped 2 bases from V and 4 bases from J, with 8 bases between. The germline V gene has CDR1 KGHSH and CDR2 LQKENI. This CDR3 is 14 amino acids long.

This clone was detected only once. The chain uses TRBV29-1 and TRBJ1-1; D not resolved. Germline CDR1 is SQVTM and CDR2 is ANQGSEA. The CDR3 sequence is 14 residues long. The V end was cut by 3 bases, the J end by 0 bases, with 11 bases between. The CDR3 region is CSVDGEHMNTEAFF. CDR3 DNA sequence: TGCAGCGTTGATGGGGAGCATATGAACACTGAAGCTTTCTTT.

This rearrangement joins TRBV9 to TRBJ2-5; D uncertain. From germline, CDR1 is SGDLS and CDR2 YYNGEE. V was shortened by 0 bases and J by 1 base, with 10 bases between the two germline ends. The length of the CDR3 is 15 residues. The CDR3 DNA is TGTGCCAGCAGCGTAGGAGTTCAGGCCCAAGAGACCCAGTACTTC. This codes for CASSVGVQAQETQYF.

The chain is built from TRBV10-3 and TRBJ2-3, with 13 bases fitting TRBD2. CDR3 length: 16 residues. Germline lookup yields CDR1 ENHRY and CDR2 SYGVKD. The V segment lost 6 bases and the J segment 7 bases; nucleotides outside the gene matches: 10. The CDR3 DNA follows: TGTGCCATCAGACCAACTAGCGGGAGGGCCAAAAATACGCAGTATTTT. As protein: CAIRPTSGRAKNTQYF.

The rearrangement uses TRBV28 and TRBJ2-5; D is uncertain. The V and J ends lost 5 bases and 1 base respectively, with 8 bases between them. This CDR3 region has 13 residues. Per the germline V gene, CDR1 is MDHEN and CDR2 is SYDVKM. CDR3 residues: CASSESSQETQYF. In DNA, the CDR3 is TGTGCCAGCAGTGAATCCAGCCAAGAGACCCAGTACTTC.

V usage is TRBV4-3 and J usage is TRBJ2-1, with D possibly matching TRBD2 (6 bases). CDR3 length: 16 amino acids. Germline V gene lookup returns CDR1 LGHNA and CDR2 YSLEER. V was cut by 3 bases and J by 0 bases, with 12 bases left in between. The CDR3 region has the DNA TGCGCCAGCAGCCATACGCACGGGAGCTCCTACAATGAGCAGTTCTTC. Its translation: CASSHTHGSSYNEQFF.

This clone was picked up one time. The chain links TRBV7-9 to TRBJ2-1, with TRBD2 matching 9 bases. This CDR3 region has 12 residues. Unmatched junction bases numbered 2, after V lost 6 bases and J lost 8 bases. The germline gives CDR1 SEHNR, CDR2 FQNEAQ (reference sequence). The CDR3 spells CASRVAGDEQFF. The CDR3 nucleotides are TGTGCCAGCAGGGTAGCGGGAGATGAGCAGTTCTTC.

The chain's CDR3 is CASSFGQGLNQPQHF. CDR3 DNA: TGTGCCAGTAGTTTCGGACAGGGACTCAATCAGCCCCAGCATTTT. J is TRBJ1-5 and V is TRBV19; 8 bases line up with TRBD1. The CDR3 is 15 amino acids. Trimming at V came to 5 bases and at J to 3 bases, leaving 6 bases not matched to a gene. The germline V gene has CDR1 LNHDA and CDR2 SQIVND (reference sequence).

This chain joins TRBV19 and TRBJ2-7, with TRBD2 identical over 8 bases. The CDR3 contains 17 residues. J gave up 0 bases and V 1 base, and 8 bases lay outside the gene matches. Germline CDR1 reads LNHDA; CDR2 reads SQIVND (reference sequence). The CDR3 sequence is CASSIGAGLAGSYEQYF. For the CDR3, the DNA is TGTGCCAGTAGTATAGGGGCCGGACTAGCAGGCTCCTACGAGCAGTACTTC.

This chain connects TRBV25-1 to TRBJ2-7, with a possible D match to TRBD2 (6 bases). Trimming removed 6 bases at V and 3 bases at J, with 12 bases between. Germline loops: CDR1 MGHDK, CDR2 SYGVNS. The CDR3 runs to 13 residues. This chain's CDR3 is CASSGSIHYEQYF. Written as DNA, the CDR3 is TGTGCCAGCAGCGGGAGCATCCACTACGAGCAGTACTTC.

The chain is built from TRBV30 and TRBJ1-5; TRBD1 agrees at 11 bases. The CDR3 has 13 amino acids. V gave up 4 bases and J gave up 6 bases; unmatched junction bases: 2. CDR1 is GTSNPN, CDR2 SVGIG, per germline (reference sequence). The CDR3 DNA sequence: TGTGCCTGGAAGGGACAGGGGGTTCAGCCCCAGCATTTT. This sequence encodes CAWKGQGVQPQHF.

The gene calls are TRBV9 and TRBJ2-5, with D hard to call. The V gene lost 0 bases and the J gene lost 1 base, with 7 bases spanning the gap. The germline gives CDR1 SGDLS, CDR2 YYNGEE. The CDR3 contains 14 residues. The CDR3 sequence is CASSVGTVQETQYF. The CDR3 DNA follows: TGTGCCAGCAGCGTAGGTACAGTCCAAGAGACCCAGTACTTC.

The rearrangement uses TRBV7-2 and TRBJ2-7; weak D call: TRBD1 (7 bases). Germline assignment: CDR1 SGHTA and CDR2 FQGNSA. The CDR3 runs 15 residues. The germline V and J ends were trimmed by 1 base and 3 bases, with 13 bases remaining between them. The CDR3 is CASSLGQGGNYEQYF. The CDR3 DNA is TGTGCCAGCAGCTTAGGTCAGGGGGGTAACTACGAGCAGTACTTC.

The chain uses TRBV27 and TRBJ2-3, with D unclear. CDR1 and CDR2 (germline): MNHEY, SMNVEV (reference sequence). CDR3 length: 17 residues. Trimming took off 2 bases at V and 2 bases at J, with 17 bases between the two ends. The CDR3 region is CASSLHSPVSSTDTQYF. The CDR3 nucleotides read TGTGCCAGCAGTTTACACAGCCCCGTTTCTTCCACAGATACGCAGTATTTT.

The J gene is TRBJ2-7, the V gene TRBV5-5; tentatively, D is TRBD2 (6 bases). The CDR3 loop spans 15 amino acids. The germline gives CDR1 SGHKS, CDR2 YYEKEE (reference sequence). V was shortened by 0 bases and J by 7 bases, with 17 bases between the two germline ends. CDR3 loop: CASSLEGLSSGEQYF. The DNA of the CDR3 is TGTGCCAGCAGCTTGGAGGGACTCTCCTCGGGGGAGCAGTACTTC.

The V gene is TRBV19, the J gene TRBJ2-1; no definite D call. CDR1 is LNHDA, CDR2 SQIVND, per germline (reference sequence). Trimming took off 5 bases at V and 8 bases at J, with 10 bases between the two ends. The CDR3 runs to 12 residues. CDR3 nucleotides: TGTGCCAGTAGTGAGCTTGAAGATGAGCAGTTCTTC. Amino acid sequence: CASSELEDEQFF.

This clone was observed a single time. V is TRBV5-1 and J is TRBJ2-5; D ambiguous. Germline CDR1 SGHRS, CDR2 YFSETQ. The CDR3 has 13 residues. V shed 4 bases and J shed 4 bases, with 11 bases lying between them. The CDR3 bases are TGCGCCAGCAGCGCCGGCGGCGGAGAGACCCAGTACTTC. Protein sequence: CASSAGGGETQYF.

The rearrangement uses TRBV6-5 and TRBJ2-2; maybe TRBD1 (6 bases). V lost 10 bases and J lost 2, with 14 bases in between. The CDR3 consists of 14 residues. Germline V CDR1 and CDR2: MNHEY, SVGAGI. CDR3: CATYRDKNTGELFF. In DNA form, the CDR3 reads TGTGCCACCTACCGGGACAAAAACACCGGGGAGCTGTTTTTT.

The rearrangement joins TRBV27 to TRBJ1-1; D is perhaps TRBD1 (6 bases). Germline CDR1 reads MNHEY; CDR2 reads SMNVEV (reference sequence). V was trimmed by 5 bases and J by 1 base, leaving 17 bases between them. CDR3 length equals 16 residues. The CDR3 sequence: CASSPTSTGPNTEAFF. The DNA of the CDR3 is TGTGCCAGCAGTCCTACCTCCACAGGGCCGAACACTGAAGCTTTCTTT.

The chain uses TRBV5-1 and TRBJ1-2, with D perhaps TRBD1 (6 bases). V shed 0 bases and J shed 8 bases, with 11 bases lying between them. The CDR3 is 13 residues long. CDR1 and CDR2 (germline): SGHRS, YFSETQ. The CDR3 DNA is TGCGCCAGCAGCTTGGCAGGGGACGGAGGCTACACCTTC. Translated: CASSLAGDGGYTF.

The chain couples TRBV19 to TRBJ1-5; D is unclear. Germline V gene lookup returns CDR1 LNHDA and CDR2 SQIVND (reference sequence). V was clipped by 5 bases and J by 0 bases, with 8 bases between them. There are 14 residues in the CDR3. CDR3 nucleotides: TGTGCCAGTAGTCCCACCTATAGCAATCAGCCCCAGCATTTT. Encoded protein: CASSPTYSNQPQHF. Filled out from reference TRBV19 and TRBJ1-5, the complete variable domain reads DGGITQSPKYLFRKEGQNVTLSCEQNLNHDAMYWYRQDPGQGLRLIYYSQIVNDFQKGDIAEGYSVSREKKESFPLTVTSAQKNPTAFYLCASSPTYSNQPQHFGDGTRLSIL.

CDR3 nucleotide sequence: TGTGCCTGGAGTCCCCGACAGAATTATAACACTGAAGCTTTCTTT. It specifies CAWSPRQNYNTEAFF. The chain uses TRBV30 and TRBJ1-1; D is perhaps TRBD1 (5 bases). Per the germline V gene, CDR1 is GTSNPN and CDR2 is SVGIG (reference sequence). The CDR3 is made up of 15 amino acids. The ends were cut back, 2 bases at V and 2 bases at J, with 15 bases in the middle. The complete variable domain, with remaining parts taken from reference TRBV30 and TRBJ1-1, reads SQTIHQWPATLVQPVGSPLSLECTVEGTSNPNLYWYRQAAGRGLQLLFYSVGIGQISSEVPQNLSASRPQDRQFILSSKKLLLSDSGFYLCAWSPRQNYNTEAFFGQGTRLTVV.

V gene TRBV18 combines with J gene TRBJ1-1, with D possibly TRBD1 on 5 matching bases. V lost 4 bases, J lost 3 bases, and 12 bases lay in between. This CDR3 spans 14 amino acids. The V gene's germline CDR1 is KGHSH and CDR2 LQKENI. The CDR3 nucleotides are TGTGCCAGCTCACAGGGGCTGGAGCACACTGAAGCTTTCTTT. It translates to CASSQGLEHTEAFF.

The chain is built from TRBV7-8 and TRBJ1-2; D not resolved. This CDR3 region has 15 residues. The germline V gene has CDR1 SGHVS and CDR2 FQNEAQ. Trimming stripped 1 base from V and 0 bases from J, with 9 bases between. CDR3 coding DNA: TGTGCCAGCAGCTTAGTCGCAGGATCTAACTATGGCTACACCTTC. Translating gives CASSLVAGSNYGYTF.

The chain combines TRBV6-6 with TRBJ2-1; 9 bases match TRBD2. Trimming took 3 bases from V and 1 from J; bases not matched to a gene: 4. From germline, CDR1 is MNHNY and CDR2 SVGAGI (reference sequence). The CDR3 is made up of 16 amino acids. CDR3 sequence: CASSYGAGGSYNEQFF. The DNA of the CDR3 is TGTGCCAGCAGTTATGGGGCGGGAGGGTCCTACAATGAGCAGTTCTTC.

The rearrangement links TRBV29-1 to TRBJ2-7, with 12 bases that match TRBD2. Germline values: CDR1 SQVTM, CDR2 ANQGSEA. Trimming at V came to 7 bases and at J to 7 bases, leaving 8 bases not matched to a gene. The length of the CDR3 is 13 residues. CDR3 sequence (DNA): TGCAGCGCTCTAGCGGGAGGGCTCGAAGAGCAGTACTTC. This gives the protein CSALAGGLEEQYF.

The rearrangement uses TRBV30 and TRBJ2-1, with 9 bases identical to TRBD2. There are 13 residues in the CDR3. Trimming cost V 7 bases and J 6 bases; bases outside gene matches: 7. Germline V gene data show CDR1 as GTSNPN and CDR2 as SVGIG (reference sequence). The CDR3 DNA reads as TGTGCCTTTAGCGGGAGAATGGGCAATGAGCAGTTCTTC. Translation: CAFSGRMGNEQFF.

Here the CDR3 DNA reads TGTGCCAGCAGCCAGCTTGAGAGGAGCCCGGTCCGGGAGCTGTTTTTT. Encoded protein: CASSQLERSPVRELFF. This sequence joins TRBV4-2 and TRBJ2-2, with unresolved D. The ends were cut back, 3 bases at V and 9 bases at J, with 20 bases in the middle. The CDR3 consists of 16 residues. Germline assignment: CDR1 LGHNA and CDR2 YNFKEQ.

The sample holds one count of this clone. DNA of the CDR3: TGTGCCAGCAGGGGGTCGGGTAGCGACGAGCAGTACTTC. This encodes CASRGSGSDEQYF. This chain uses TRBV2 with TRBJ2-7; tentative D call: TRBD2 (5 bases). The CDR3 covers 13 residues. Germline CDR1 reads SNHLY; CDR2 reads FYNNEI. Trimming cost V 6 bases and J 5 bases, with 14 bases left between them.